These T cell receptor beta chains were read from a single sample in a study of blood T cells in healthy people across ages. TCRdb ran MiXCR on the 5' RACE reads and lists one entry per CDR3 protein. The sample yields about 1,600,000 distinct CDR3 sequences, approximately 42% seen once. The specimen sequenced was blood. These receptor sequences come from a woman under 30 in good health. Each CDR3 is given with its conserved first and last residue. D genes are given only for firm matches. Clone size, where shown, is once, few, many, or a class for clones that have expanded.

J gene: TRBJ2-6; clone size: NA; V gene: TRBV5-1; D gene: NA; CDR3 protein: CASSLEALRGTSGANVLTF; CDR3 DNA: TGCGCCAGCAGCTTGGAGGCGCTGAGGGGTACCTCTGGGGCCAACGTCCTGACTTTC
J gene: TRBJ2-1; clone size: NA; V gene: TRBV12-3/TRBV12-4; D gene: TRBD2; CDR3 protein: CASRNSGRGNEQFF; CDR3 DNA: TGTGCCAGCAGGAATAGCGGGAGAGGAAATGAGCAGTTCTTC
J gene: TRBJ2-5; clone size: many; V gene: TRBV9; D gene: NA; CDR3 protein: CASSVRAGQETQYF; CDR3 DNA: TGTGCCAGCAGTGTAAGGGCGGGACAAGAGACCCAGTACTTC
J gene: TRBJ1-2; clone size: NA; V gene: TRBV20-1; D gene: NA; CDR3 protein: CSAPPDYGYTF; CDR3 DNA: TGCAGTGCACCTCCGGACTATGGCTACACCTTC
J gene: TRBJ1-4; clone size: few; V gene: TRBV14; D gene: NA; CDR3 protein: CASSQDVPGLGEKLFF; CDR3 DNA: TGTGCCAGCAGCCAAGATGTTCCGGGGCTGGGTGAAAAACTGTTTTTT
J gene: TRBJ1-1; clone size: NA; V gene: TRBV3-1; D gene: NA; CDR3 protein: CASSLTPAPEAFF; CDR3 DNA: TGTGCCAGCAGCTTAACTCCGGCCCCGGAGGCTTTCTTT
J gene: TRBJ2-7; clone size: few; V gene: TRBV14; D gene: NA; CDR3 protein: CASSLRGYPSYEQYF; CDR3 DNA: TGTGCCAGCAGCCTTCGGGGGTACCCATCCTACGAGCAGTACTTC
J gene: TRBJ2-7; clone size: few; V gene: TRBV20-1; D gene: NA; CDR3 protein: CSAREGQEFIYEQYF; CDR3 DNA: TGCAGTGCTAGAGAGGGGCAGGAATTTATCTACGAGCAGTACTTC
J gene: TRBJ2-3; clone size: NA; V gene: TRBV27; D gene: NA; CDR3 protein: CASSVWSTDTQYF; CDR3 DNA: TGTGCCAGCAGTGTATGGAGCACAGATACGCAGTATTTT
J gene: TRBJ2-1; clone size: many; V gene: TRBV5-1; D gene: NA; CDR3 protein: CASSLADSSEQFF; CDR3 DNA: TGCGCCAGCAGCTTGGCCGACTCCTCAGAGCAGTTCTTC
J gene: TRBJ2-3; clone size: NA; V gene: TRBV24-1; D gene: NA; CDR3 protein: CAIPPGPSLGDTQYF; CDR3 DNA: TGTGCCATTCCTCCGGGACCCAGCTTGGGAGATACGCAGTATTTT
J gene: TRBJ2-1; clone size: NA; V gene: TRBV7-6; D gene: NA; CDR3 protein: CASSLDPRDEQFF; CDR3 DNA: TGTGCCAGCAGCTTAGATCCGCGGGATGAGCAGTTCTTC
J gene: TRBJ1-4; clone size: NA; V gene: TRBV20-1; D gene: NA; CDR3 protein: CSARDRELFF; CDR3 DNA: TGCAGTGCTAGAGACAGGGAACTGTTTTTT
J gene: TRBJ1-2; clone size: NA; V gene: TRBV25-1; D gene: NA; CDR3 protein: CASSAPGGFGYGYTF; CDR3 DNA: TGTGCCAGCAGTGCTCCAGGCGGTTTCGGCTATGGCTACACCTTC
J gene: TRBJ2-3; clone size: NA; V gene: TRBV7-9; D gene: NA; CDR3 protein: CASHAGGFGTDTQYF; CDR3 DNA: TGTGCCAGTCATGCCGGGGGCTTTGGGACAGATACGCAGTATTTT
J gene: TRBJ2-3; clone size: few; V gene: TRBV3-1; D gene: NA; CDR3 protein: CASSHSVPRRSTDTQYF; CDR3 DNA: TGTGCCAGCAGCCACTCGGTACCTCGACGAAGCACAGATACGCAGTATTTT
J gene: TRBJ1-3; clone size: few; V gene: TRBV12-3/TRBV12-4; D gene: TRBD1; CDR3 protein: CAAGQGSRNTIYF; CDR3 DNA: TGTGCCGCAGGACAGGGGTCAAGAAACACCATATATTTT
J gene: TRBJ2-5; clone size: NA; V gene: TRBV7-2; D gene: NA; CDR3 protein: CASSVHDSSRQYF; CDR3 DNA: TGTGCCAGCAGTGTACACGACAGCAGCAGGCAGTACTTC
J gene: TRBJ2-5; clone size: NA; V gene: TRBV5-5; D gene: TRBD1; CDR3 protein: CASSLSRGQTETQYF; CDR3 DNA: TGTGCCAGCAGCTTGTCCAGGGGGCAAACAGAGACCCAGTACTTC
J gene: TRBJ2-2; clone size: few; V gene: TRBV29-1; D gene: NA; CDR3 protein: CSVVSAGGELFF; CDR3 DNA: TGCAGCGTTGTCTCGGCGGGCGGGGAGCTGTTTTTT
J gene: TRBJ2-7; clone size: NA; V gene: TRBV20-1; D gene: NA; CDR3 protein: CSAVGALSYEQYF; CDR3 DNA: TGCAGTGCGGTGGGGGCCCTCTCCTACGAGCAGTACTTC
J gene: TRBJ2-1; clone size: NA; V gene: TRBV6-5; D gene: TRBD1; CDR3 protein: CASRRQGAYNEQFF; CDR3 DNA: TGTGCCAGCCGACGACAGGGGGCCTACAATGAGCAGTTCTTC
J gene: TRBJ2-7; clone size: NA; V gene: TRBV28; D gene: NA; CDR3 protein: CASSLGTFEQYF; CDR3 DNA: TGTGCCAGCAGCCTCGGGACTTTCGAGCAGTACTTC
J gene: TRBJ2-3; clone size: few; V gene: TRBV12-3/TRBV12-4; D gene: TRBD2; CDR3 protein: CASSYGTSGGSDTQYF; CDR3 DNA: TGTGCCAGTAGCTATGGGACTAGCGGGGGGTCAGATACGCAGTATTTT
J gene: TRBJ2-3; clone size: few; V gene: TRBV4-1; D gene: NA; CDR3 protein: CASSQDDRPGKYF; CDR3 DNA: TGCGCCAGCAGCCAAGATGATAGGCCGGGGAAGTATTTT
J gene: TRBJ1-2; clone size: NA; V gene: TRBV24-1; D gene: TRBD1; CDR3 protein: CATSDPDRGYGYTF; CDR3 DNA: TGTGCCACCAGTGATCCGGACAGGGGCTATGGCTACACCTTC
J gene: TRBJ2-2; clone size: NA; V gene: TRBV12-3/TRBV12-4; D gene: NA; CDR3 protein: CASSLIGLNTGELFF; CDR3 DNA: TGTGCCAGCAGTTTAATCGGGCTGAACACCGGGGAGCTGTTTTTT
J gene: TRBJ1-4; clone size: few; V gene: TRBV7-9; D gene: NA; CDR3 protein: CASSLGSAGSEKLFF; CDR3 DNA: TGTGCCAGCAGCTTAGGGTCGGCAGGGAGTGAAAAACTGTTTTTT
J gene: TRBJ2-1; clone size: NA; V gene: TRBV12-3/TRBV12-4; D gene: TRBD2; CDR3 protein: CASSYGLAGEGQFF; CDR3 DNA: TGTGCCAGCAGTTACGGACTAGCGGGAGAAGGGCAGTTCTTC
J gene: TRBJ1-1; clone size: few; V gene: TRBV20-1; D gene: NA; CDR3 protein: CSARDFSQVSSTEAFF; CDR3 DNA: TGCAGTGCTAGAGACTTCTCCCAGGTCTCCAGCACTGAAGCTTTCTTT
J gene: TRBJ2-7; clone size: few; V gene: TRBV5-1; D gene: NA; CDR3 protein: CASRGTDHEQYF; CDR3 DNA: TGCGCCAGTAGAGGTACGGACCACGAGCAGTACTTC
J gene: TRBJ2-3; clone size: few; V gene: TRBV2; D gene: TRBD2; CDR3 protein: CASKAGGGKDTQYF; CDR3 DNA: TGTGCCAGCAAGGCTGGCGGGGGAAAAGATACGCAGTATTTT
J gene: TRBJ1-2; clone size: few; V gene: TRBV6-2/TRBV6-3; D gene: NA; CDR3 protein: CASSPTVSNYGYTF; CDR3 DNA: TGTGCCAGCAGCCCGACAGTTTCCAACTATGGCTACACCTTC
J gene: TRBJ2-7; clone size: many; V gene: TRBV11-1; D gene: NA; CDR3 protein: CASSSGATTSNEQYF; CDR3 DNA: TGTGCCAGCAGCTCGGGGGCGACAACATCCAACGAGCAGTACTTC
J gene: TRBJ1-1; clone size: NA; V gene: TRBV5-1; D gene: NA; CDR3 protein: CASSVLQGNTEAFF; CDR3 DNA: TGCGCCAGCAGCGTTCTACAGGGGAACACTGAAGCTTTCTTT
J gene: TRBJ1-1; clone size: NA; V gene: TRBV4-3; D gene: NA; CDR3 protein: CASSQDIEADPNTEAFF; CDR3 DNA: TGCGCCAGCAGCCAAGATATTGAGGCCGATCCGAACACTGAAGCCTTCTTT
J gene: TRBJ1-6; clone size: NA; V gene: TRBV6-1; D gene: NA; CDR3 protein: CASSEAGRGTLSSPLHF; CDR3 DNA: TGTGCCAGCAGTGAAGCTGGGAGAGGGACATTGAGTTCACCCCTCCACTTT
J gene: TRBJ2-6; clone size: NA; V gene: TRBV7-2; D gene: NA; CDR3 protein: CASTLGRFSGANVLTF; CDR3 DNA: TGTGCCAGCACCCTCGGGAGATTCTCTGGGGCCAACGTCCTGACTTTC
J gene: TRBJ1-2; clone size: few; V gene: TRBV20-1; D gene: NA; CDR3 protein: CSADDRADYGYTF; CDR3 DNA: TGCAGTGCTGATGACAGAGCGGACTATGGCTACACCTTC
J gene: TRBJ1-1; clone size: many; V gene: TRBV20-1; D gene: TRBD1; CDR3 protein: CSASAGGTEAFF; CDR3 DNA: TGCAGTGCTTCGGCAGGGGGCACTGAAGCTTTCTTT
J gene: TRBJ2-7; clone size: once; V gene: TRBV6-5; D gene: TRBD1; CDR3 protein: CASPLGTGVYEQYF; CDR3 DNA: TGTGCCAGCCCACTCGGGACAGGGGTATACGAGCAGTACTTC
J gene: TRBJ2-3; clone size: few; V gene: TRBV3-1; D gene: NA; CDR3 protein: CASSRRTGTDTQYF; CDR3 DNA: TGTGCCAGCAGCCGGCGGACAGGCACAGATACGCAGTATTTT
J gene: TRBJ2-3; clone size: few; V gene: TRBV20-1; D gene: TRBD1; CDR3 protein: CSAHPGTGSTDTQYF; CDR3 DNA: TGCAGTGCTCATCCCGGGACAGGATCCACAGATACGCAGTATTTT
J gene: TRBJ2-7; clone size: NA; V gene: TRBV29-1; D gene: NA; CDR3 protein: CSVEGATYEQYF; CDR3 DNA: TGCAGCGTTGAGGGGGCCACCTACGAGCAGTACTTC
J gene: TRBJ2-7; clone size: many; V gene: TRBV20-1; D gene: TRBD2; CDR3 protein: CSARDLKASGSYEQYF; CDR3 DNA: TGCAGTGCTAGAGATCTTAAGGCTAGCGGTTCATACGAGCAGTACTTC